The present entry profiles one T cell receptor beta chain with its context. Antigen unknown. This record belongs to a study of post-analysis software for immune sequencing data. CDR1 and CDR2 (germline): SGHRS, YFSETQ. CDR3 size: 16 residues. The V gene lost 0 bases and the J gene lost 3 bases, with 13 bases spanning the gap. General study findings and limits: Patients had higher frequencies than controls of about 5 TRBV segments, including TRBV5-6, TRBV5-1 and TRBV20-1.

cDNA libraries for TCR beta contained unique molecular identifiers. TCRdb passed the PCR reads through MiXCR, listing each CDR3 protein once. The data show fewer than 850,000 distinct CDR3 sequences, 25% to 30% seen once. Material: blood. The origin of this receptor is a girl between 10 and 17 years old with multiple sclerosis. The rearrangement uses TRBV5-1 and TRBJ2-1, with D possibly TRBD2 on 6 matching bases. CDR3 sequence reads: CASSLAGMDYYNEQFF. In nucleotides, the CDR3 is TGCGCCAGCAGCTTGGCAGGGATGGACTACTACAATGAGCAGTTCTTC.